The 25 T cell receptor beta chains below were found in one sample sequenced in a study of control samples from healthy donors and cancer patients. Some clones are missing from TCRdb's copy, which holds only in-frame ones; the method was immunoSEQ multiplex PCR. The repertoire includes over 100,000 clones, approximately 90% of them detected once, and roughly 3.3% sits in the top ten. The sequenced material came from blood. The receptors were sampled from a man aged 40-50 years in good health.

The chain carries TRBV4-3 and TRBJ1-2; no definite D call. The CDR3 contains 15 residues. V dropped 0 bases and J dropped 4 bases, with 12 bases sitting between them. CDR1 is LGHNA, CDR2 YSLEER, per germline. This chain's CDR3 is CASSQEGRSSYGYTF. The CDR3 DNA reads TGCGCCAGCAGCCAAGAGGGCAGGAGTAGCTATGGCTACACCTTC.

The chain couples TRBV3-1 (or the pseudogene TRBV3-2) to TRBJ2-3, with D perhaps matching TRBD1 (6 bases). The CDR3 contains 15 residues. Germline CDR1 and CDR2: LGHDT and YNNKEL (reference sequence). The V and J ends lost 3 bases and 3 bases respectively, with 13 bases between them. The CDR3 DNA follows: TGTGCCAGCAGCCAGGGGGCAGGGGATACAGATACGCAGTATTTT. Translation: CASSQGAGDTDTQYF.

The chain combines TRBV2 with TRBJ1-3; 7 nucleotides agree with TRBD1. CDR1 is SNHLY and CDR2 is FYNNEI in the germline V gene. The CDR3 runs 16 residues. V gave up 1 base and J gave up 0 bases; unmatched junction bases: 3. This CDR3 reads CASSEGGQFSGNTIYF. The CDR3 bases are TGTGCCAGCAGTGAAGGGGGACAGTTCTCTGGAAACACCATATATTTT.

The chain employs TRBV18 and TRBJ1-5, with D hard to call. Deletions cut 0 bases from V and 10 bases from J, with 16 bases between. The CDR3 is 15 residues long. Germline V gives CDR1 KGHSH, CDR2 LQKENI. The CDR3 is CASSPPGRRVLPQHF. CDR3 DNA: TGTGCCAGCTCACCACCGGGAAGGCGGGTTCTACCCCAGCATTTT. The full variable domain, with the rest looked up from reference TRBV18 and TRBJ1-5, is NAGVMQNPRHLVRRRGQEARLRCSPMKGHSHVYWYRQLPEEGLKFMVYLQKENIIDESGMPKERFSAEFPKEGPSILRIQQVVRGDSAAYFCASSPPGRRVLPQHFGDGTRLSIL.

Here the CDR3 reads CASSIRGMNTEAFF. The DNA of the CDR3 is TGTGCCAGTAGTATCAGGGGCATGAACACTGAAGCTTTCTTT. V usage is TRBV19 and J usage is TRBJ1-1; D might be TRBD1 (6 bases). V gave up 3 bases and J gave up 0 bases, with 8 bases separating them. This CDR3 has 14 residues. Germline CDR1 is LNHDA and CDR2 is SQIVND (reference sequence).

The chain carries TRBV2 and TRBJ1-2, with 8 nucleotides matching TRBD1. Germline-derived CDR1 and CDR2 are SNHLY and FYNNEI. Trimming took 5 bases from V and 6 from J; bases not matched to a gene: 11. The CDR3 spans 15 residues. CDR3 bases: TGTGCCAGCAGTCCCCAATGGACAGGGATGCATGGCTACACCTTC. It yields the protein CASSPQWTGMHGYTF.

The chain recombines TRBV7-2 with TRBJ2-7; D perhaps matches TRBD1 (6 bases). V gave up 4 bases and J gave up 4 bases, with 14 bases separating them. Germline values: CDR1 SGHTA, CDR2 FQGNSA. The CDR3 has 14 amino acids. The CDR3 DNA sequence: TGTGCCAGCAGCTCGCCAGGGGCGAGGTACGAGCAGTACTTC. Its translation is CASSSPGARYEQYF. The full variable domain, its missing parts supplied by reference TRBV7-2 and TRBJ2-7, is GAGVSQSPSNKVTEKGKDVELRCDPISGHTALYWYRQSLGQGLEFLIYFQGNSAPDKSGLPSDRFSAERTGGSVSTLTIQRTQQEDSAVYLCASSSPGARYEQYFGPGTRLTVT.

This clone was picked up one time. The CDR3 bases are TGTGCCTGGAGTGTACAGGGGGGGAACGAGCAGTACTTC. As protein: CAWSVQGGNEQYF. The chain uses TRBV30 and TRBJ2-7; D possibly corresponds to TRBD1 (8 bases). Germline loops: CDR1 GTSNPN, CDR2 SVGIG (reference sequence). The CDR3 length is 13 residues. Trimming removed 0 bases at V and 5 bases at J, with 11 bases between.

The V and J genes are TRBV7-6 and TRBJ2-7; 7 bases match TRBD1. Germline-derived CDR1 and CDR2 are SGHVS and FNYEAQ. The trim removed 5 bases at V and 0 bases at J, leaving 7 bases unmatched. The CDR3 loop spans 15 amino acids. CDR3 protein: CASSPGGQLSYEQYF. The DNA for the CDR3 is TGTGCCAGCAGCCCAGGGGGACAACTCTCCTACGAGCAGTACTTC.

This rearrangement joins TRBV2 to TRBJ2-3, with D tentatively TRBD1 or TRBD2 (5 bases each). Germline V gene sequence: CDR1 SNHLY, CDR2 FYNNEI. The CDR3 runs to 15 residues. Trimming removed 6 bases from V and 1 base from J, with 14 bases in between. The CDR3 reads CASRDGAAGTDTQYF. Written as DNA, the CDR3 is TGTGCCAGCAGGGACGGGGCCGCCGGCACAGATACGCAGTATTTT.

This chain joins TRBV18 and TRBJ1-3, with D hard to call. The CDR3 has 13 residues. Germline V gene data show CDR1 as KGHSH and CDR2 as LQKENI. Trimming shortened V by 8 bases and J by 8 bases, and 16 bases separated the two germline ends. Here the CDR3 DNA reads TGTGCCAGCACTCGCTCTGTCCAGGACACCATATATTTT. Translated: CASTRSVQDTIYF.

The gene calls are TRBV7-9 and TRBJ1-5, with a possible D match to TRBD1 (6 bases). The CDR3 runs 14 residues. In germline, CDR1 is SEHNR, CDR2 FQNEAQ (reference sequence). The V end lost 5 bases, the J end lost 5 bases, and 13 bases lay between the germline ends. Written as DNA, the CDR3 is TGTGCCAGCAGCGCACAGGGTGTGGATCAGCCCCAGCATTTT. Translating gives CASSAQGVDQPQHF.

The rearrangement uses TRBV7-3 and TRBJ1-3, with D unclear. Germline CDR1 reads SGHTA; CDR2 reads FQGTGA. The ends were cut back, 2 bases at V and 0 bases at J, with 11 bases in the middle. CDR3 length equals 16 residues. For the CDR3, the DNA is TGTGCCAGCAGCTTAGGCCCGGTGTCCTCTGGAAACACCATATATTTT. Its protein is CASSLGPVSSGNTIYF.

The chain employs TRBV3-1 (or the pseudogene TRBV3-2) and TRBJ2-3; D is unresolved. Germline CDR1 and CDR2: LGHDT and YNNKEL (reference sequence). Trimming pared 3 bases from V and 4 bases from J, leaving 14 bases between. The CDR3 contains 15 residues. CDR3 amino acids: CASSHRAPEADTQYF. The CDR3 coding sequence is TGTGCCAGCAGCCACCGGGCCCCCGAGGCAGATACGCAGTATTTT.

J is TRBJ2-1 and V is TRBV7-9; 12 bases map to TRBD2. This CDR3 contains 18 residues. Germline V gene sequence: CDR1 SEHNR, CDR2 FQNEAQ (reference sequence). Trimming cost V 1 base and J 1 base; bases outside gene matches: 5. In DNA, the CDR3 is TGTGCCAGCAGCTTAGAGACTAGCGGGGGTCTATCCTACAATGAGCAGTTCTTC. Translating gives CASSLETSGGLSYNEQFF.

This clone was detected a few times. The V call is TRBV27, the J call TRBJ2-6, with a tentative D call TRBD2 (6 bases). Germline CDR1 and CDR2: MNHEY and SMNVEV (reference sequence). This CDR3 region has 15 residues. The ends were cut back, 5 bases at V and 2 bases at J, with 10 bases in the middle. CDR3 DNA sequence: TGTGCCAGCAGTGCCGGGGGTCCTGGGGCCAACGTCCTGACTTTC. Amino acid sequence: CASSAGGPGANVLTF.

The V and J genes are TRBV21-1 and TRBJ1-5. TRBV21-1 is a documented pseudogene. There are 16 residues in the CDR3. The CDR3 bases are TGTGCCAGCAGCAAAAGGCGTAGCGGGCGACGGCAGCCCCAGCATTTT. Its translation is CASSKRRSGRRQPQHF.

The sample holds one count of this clone. V is TRBV6-5 and J is TRBJ2-7; possibly TRBD2 for D (5 bases). Per the germline V gene, CDR1 is MNHEY and CDR2 is SVGAGI. The length of the CDR3 is 13 residues. The V end lost 5 bases, the J end lost 1 base, and 9 bases lay between the germline ends. This CDR3 is CASSPGNSYEQYF. CDR3 in DNA: TGTGCCAGCAGTCCCGGGAATTCCTACGAGCAGTACTTC.

This chain connects TRBV2 to TRBJ1-2; D is ambiguous. This CDR3 contains 15 residues. The V and J ends lost 0 bases and 1 base respectively, with 9 bases between them. The V gene's germline CDR1 is SNHLY and CDR2 FYNNEI. The CDR3: CASSEAVGINYGYTF. DNA for the CDR3: TGTGCCAGCAGTGAAGCGGTCGGGATTAACTATGGCTACACCTTC.

The chain carries TRBV6-5 and TRBJ2-1; tentative D call: TRBD2 (6 bases). V was trimmed by 6 bases and J by 6 bases, leaving 18 bases between them. In germline, CDR1 is MNHEY, CDR2 SVGAGI. The length of the CDR3 is 15 residues. The CDR3 nucleotides are TGTGCCAGCAGCTATGTGGGGGGAGCTCCCAATGAGCAGTTCTTC. Protein: CASSYVGGAPNEQFF.

The chain has TRBV29-1 and TRBJ1-1; no clear D gene. V lost 8 bases and J 5 bases, leaving 18 bases between the germline ends. CDR3 size: 13 residues. Germline V gene sequence: CDR1 SQVTM, CDR2 ANQGSEA. The CDR3 region has the DNA TGCAGCTCAAATGGGCAGTTGGGAACTGAAGCTTTCTTT. This translates into CSSNGQLGTEAFF.

V gene TRBV12-3 or TRBV12-4 combines with J gene TRBJ1-2; D remains ambiguous. V lost 1 base, J lost 1 base, and 4 bases lay in between. This CDR3 comprises 13 residues. CDR3 sequence (DNA): TGTGCCAGCAGTTTAGAGTATAACTATGGCTACACCTTC. Protein: CASSLEYNYGYTF.

This clone is a singleton in its sample. In DNA form, the CDR3 reads TGTGCCAGCAGCTGGGAAGGCGCCGGGGAGCTGTTTTTT. Amino acid sequence: CASSWEGAGELFF. The genes are TRBV7-2 and TRBJ2-2; the D is unclear. The CDR3 sequence is 13 residues long. Trimming removed 4 bases from V and 6 bases from J, with 9 bases in between. Germline V CDR1 and CDR2: SGHTA, FQGNSA.

The chain is built from TRBV6-1 and TRBJ2-4; D remains ambiguous. The CDR3 has 13 amino acids. CDR1 is MNHNS, CDR2 SASEGT, per germline. V lost 2 bases to trimming and J lost 0 bases, with 2 bases between them. The CDR3: CASSEIAKNIQYF. Written as DNA, the CDR3 is TGTGCCAGCAGTGAAATAGCCAAAAACATTCAGTACTTC.

On this clone: Other nucleotide sequences in the sample specify the same CDR3. The rearrangement links TRBV27 to TRBJ1-1, with D possibly matching TRBD1 (5 bases). Per germline, CDR1 MNHEY and CDR2 SMNVEV (reference sequence). V was trimmed by 2 bases and J by 1 base, leaving 5 bases between them. The CDR3 runs to 13 residues. This chain's CDR3 is CASSLTGNTEAFF. The CDR3 DNA follows: TGTGCCAGCAGTTTAACAGGGAACACTGAAGCTTTCTTT.